This T cell receptor (beta chain) was captured in a study of T cell responses to AZD1222 COVID-19 vaccine. Trimming stripped 2 bases from V and 7 bases from J, with 21 bases between. CDR3 length: 17 residues. The V gene's germline CDR1 is MGHRA and CDR2 YSYEKL. Libraries were prepared by immunoSEQ multiplex PCR; TCRdb keeps only in-frame clonotypes and omits some of them. The repertoire consists of 60,000 to 100,000 clones, with about nine tenths occurring once and the leading ten covering roughly a quarter. The sequence was collected from an adult in good health. The gene calls are TRBV4-1 and TRBJ1-5; possibly TRBD1 for D (6 bases). Sequencing was performed on peripheral blood, taken on day 0 of AZD1222 vaccination. The CDR3 bases are TGCGCCAGCAGCCAACCAGCCGGAAACAGGGAAGAACAGCCCCAGCATTTT. This translates into CASSQPAGNREEQPQHF.